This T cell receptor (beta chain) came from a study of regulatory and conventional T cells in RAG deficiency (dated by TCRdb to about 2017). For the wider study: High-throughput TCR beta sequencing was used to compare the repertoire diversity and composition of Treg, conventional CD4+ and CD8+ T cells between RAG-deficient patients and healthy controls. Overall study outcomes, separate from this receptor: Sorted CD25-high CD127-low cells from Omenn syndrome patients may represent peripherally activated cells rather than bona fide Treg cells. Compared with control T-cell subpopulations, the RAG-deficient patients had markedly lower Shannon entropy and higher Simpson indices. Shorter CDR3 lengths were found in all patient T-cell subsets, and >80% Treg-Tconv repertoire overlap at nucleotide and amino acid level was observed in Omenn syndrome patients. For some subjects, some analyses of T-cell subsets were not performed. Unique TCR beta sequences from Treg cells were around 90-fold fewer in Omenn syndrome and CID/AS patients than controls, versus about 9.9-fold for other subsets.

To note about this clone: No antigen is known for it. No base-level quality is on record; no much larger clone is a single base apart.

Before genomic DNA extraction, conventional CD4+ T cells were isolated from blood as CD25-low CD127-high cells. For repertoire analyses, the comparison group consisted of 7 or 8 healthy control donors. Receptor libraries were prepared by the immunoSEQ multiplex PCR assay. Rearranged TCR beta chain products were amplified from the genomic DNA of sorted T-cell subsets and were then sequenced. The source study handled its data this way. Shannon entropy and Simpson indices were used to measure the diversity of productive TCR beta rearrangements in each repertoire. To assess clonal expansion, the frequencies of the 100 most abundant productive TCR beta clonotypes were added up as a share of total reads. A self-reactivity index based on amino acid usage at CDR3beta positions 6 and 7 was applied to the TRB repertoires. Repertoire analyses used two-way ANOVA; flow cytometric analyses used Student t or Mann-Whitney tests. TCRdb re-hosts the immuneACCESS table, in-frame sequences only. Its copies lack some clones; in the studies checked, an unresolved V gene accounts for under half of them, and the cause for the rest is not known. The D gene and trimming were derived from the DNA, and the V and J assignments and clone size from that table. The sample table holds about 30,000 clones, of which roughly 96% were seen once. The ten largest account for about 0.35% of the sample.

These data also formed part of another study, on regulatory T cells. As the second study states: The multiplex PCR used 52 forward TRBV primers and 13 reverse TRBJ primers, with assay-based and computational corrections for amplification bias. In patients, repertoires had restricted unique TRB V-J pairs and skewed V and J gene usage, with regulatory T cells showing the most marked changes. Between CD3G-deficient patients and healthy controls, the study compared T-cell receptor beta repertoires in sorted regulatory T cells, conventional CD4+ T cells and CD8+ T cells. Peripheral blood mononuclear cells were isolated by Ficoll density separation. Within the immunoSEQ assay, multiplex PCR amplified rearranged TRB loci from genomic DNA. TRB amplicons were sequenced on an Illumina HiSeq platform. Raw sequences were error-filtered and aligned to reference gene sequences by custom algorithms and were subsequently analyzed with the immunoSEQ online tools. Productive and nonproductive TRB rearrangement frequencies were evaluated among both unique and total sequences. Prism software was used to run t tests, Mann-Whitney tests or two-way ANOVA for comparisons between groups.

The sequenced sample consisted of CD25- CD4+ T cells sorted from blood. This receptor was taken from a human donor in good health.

The DNA reads TGTGCCAGCAGCTTCGACAGGGGGATGAACACTGAAGCTTTCTTT. It is translated as CASSFDRGMNTEAFF. The rearrangement combines TRBV7-2 with TRBJ1-1, with 9 junctional bases fitting TRBD1. The CDR3 runs 15 amino acids, cysteine and phenylalanine included. The DNA shown is the 45-base CDR3, in frame from base 1. Per the germline V gene, SGHTA is the CDR1 and FQGNSA is the CDR2. Trimming removed 3 bases from V and 0 bases from J; the gene matches leave 2 bases unexplained.